The source of this T cell receptor (beta chain) is a study of low-dose radiotherapy and immunotherapy resistance in tumors. V shed 4 bases and J 3 bases; nucleotides not matched to a gene: 10. CDR1 and CDR2 (germline): SQVTM, ANQGSEA. The CDR3 contains 15 residues. This clonotype was recorded many times. First-strand cDNA used TRAV- and TRBV-specific primers, covering alpha and beta chains. TCRs were put through roughly 20 PCR cycles of amplification with Phusion. A constant-region primer and the V-primer adapter served as the primer pair. TCRdb re-analysed the reads in MiXCR, keeping a single row per CDR3 protein. Of around 36,000 distinct CDR3 sequences in the sample, about a third are singletons; the top ten hold roughly 4%. Described time point: before trial treatment. In the RACIN dose-escalation trial, donors got nivolumab plus ipilimumab with aspirin, cyclophosphamide and radiotherapy.

This sequence was found in a male donor with gallbladder cancer. The J gene is TRBJ2-3, the V gene TRBV29-1; the match to TRBD2 covers 7 bases. The source material was PBMCs, sampled before treatment. CDR3 protein: CSVGRVGGRTDTQYF. The CDR3 DNA reads as TGCAGCGTTGGTCGGGTCGGGGGGAGAACAGATACGCAGTATTTT.